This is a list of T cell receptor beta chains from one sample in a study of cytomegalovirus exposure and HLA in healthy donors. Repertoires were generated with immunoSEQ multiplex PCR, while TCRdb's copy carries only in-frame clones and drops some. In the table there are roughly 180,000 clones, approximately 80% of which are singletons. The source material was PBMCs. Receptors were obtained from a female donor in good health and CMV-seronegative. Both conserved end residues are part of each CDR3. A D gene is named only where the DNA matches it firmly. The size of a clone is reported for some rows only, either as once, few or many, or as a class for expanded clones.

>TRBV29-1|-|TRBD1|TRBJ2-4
TGCAGCGTCCTTGAAGGGACAGGGAGAATAATGAACATTCAGTACTTC
CSVLEGTGRIMNIQYF
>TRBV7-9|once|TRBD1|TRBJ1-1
TGTGCCAGCAGGGACAGGGGGCGGGGAACTGAAGCTTTCTTT
CASRDRGRGTEAFF
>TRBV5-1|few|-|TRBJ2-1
TGCGCCAGCAGCTTGGGGAGGGGGCCAACTTTTACATCGAATGAGCAGTTCTTC
CASSLGRGPTFTSNEQFF
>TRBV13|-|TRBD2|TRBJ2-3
TGTGCCAGCAGCTTACCAGCGGGGGGGCGTAGCACAGATACGCAGTATTTT
CASSLPAGGRSTDTQYF
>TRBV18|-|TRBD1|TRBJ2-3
TGTGCCAGCGGTGGGACAGGGGGTAGCACAGATACGCAGTATTTT
CASGGTGGSTDTQYF
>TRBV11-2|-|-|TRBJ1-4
TGTGCCAGCAGTTTAACAGGTGCAACTAATGAAAAACTGTTTTTT
CASSLTGATNEKLFF
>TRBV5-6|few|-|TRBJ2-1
TGTGCCAGCAGCGGGGGGACTGGGTCCTACAATGAGCAGTTCTTC
CASSGGTGSYNEQFF
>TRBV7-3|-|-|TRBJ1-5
TGTGCCAGCAGCTCCCAGGGCGGGAACCAGCCCCAGCATTTT
CASSSQGGNQPQHF
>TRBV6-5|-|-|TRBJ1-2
TGTGCCAGCAGTTACCAGGGGTGGGGCTACACCTTC
CASSYQGWGYTF
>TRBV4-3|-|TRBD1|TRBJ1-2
TGCGCCAGCAGCCAAGATTCCGGACAGGTGAATGGCTACACCTTC
CASSQDSGQVNGYTF
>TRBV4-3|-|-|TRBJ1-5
TGCGCCAGCAACCAGACAGACCCAAATCAGCCCCAGCATTTT
CASNQTDPNQPQHF
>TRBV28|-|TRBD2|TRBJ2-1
TGTGCCAGCAGTTCCCTCCAAACTAGCGGAGGGGGGAATGAGCAGTTCTTC
CASSSLQTSGGGNEQFF
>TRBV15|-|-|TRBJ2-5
TGTGCCACCAGCAGAGAAACACAGGGTTTGACCCAGTACTTC
CATSRETQGLTQYF
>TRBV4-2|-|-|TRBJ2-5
TGTGCCAGCAGCCAAGAAAGGAGTGGACAAGAGACCCAGTACTTC
CASSQERSGQETQYF
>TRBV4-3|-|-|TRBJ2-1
TGCGCCAGCAGCCAAGATATGAGCGCTAGCCGGGCCCATGAGCAGTTCTTC
CASSQDMSASRAHEQFF
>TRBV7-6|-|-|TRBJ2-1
TGTGCCAGCAGCTTAGCCCCAGGCCCCCTCAATGAGCAGTTCTTC
CASSLAPGPLNEQFF
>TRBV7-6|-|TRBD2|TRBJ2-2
TGTGCCAGCAGTTTGGGGACTAGCAACACCGGGGAGCTGTTTTTT
CASSLGTSNTGELFF
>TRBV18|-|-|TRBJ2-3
TGTGCCAGCTCATCGAGTAGGGGTGGGTCTGGCACAGATACGCAGTATTTT
CASSSSRGGSGTDTQYF
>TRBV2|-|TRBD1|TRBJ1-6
TGTGCCAGCAGTTCAGGGGGAAGCTCCTATAATTCACCCCTCCACTTT
CASSSGGSSYNSPLHF
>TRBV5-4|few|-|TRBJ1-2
TGTGCCAGCAGCTTGGACGGGGACTATGGCTACACCTTC
CASSLDGDYGYTF
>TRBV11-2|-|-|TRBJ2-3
TGTGCCAGCAGCCCGGAGCCCACAGATACGCAGTATTTT
CASSPEPTDTQYF
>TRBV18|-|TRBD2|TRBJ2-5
TGTGCCAGCTCACCAACGCTAGCGGGAGGGCCTGGAGAGACCCAGTACTTC
CASSPTLAGGPGETQYF
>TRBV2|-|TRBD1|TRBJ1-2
TGTGCCAGCAGTGAACGGGACAGGGTGGATGGCTACACCTTC
CASSERDRVDGYTF
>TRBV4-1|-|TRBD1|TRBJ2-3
TGCGCCAGCAGCCAGGGGACAGGGTCAGATACGCAGTATTTT
CASSQGTGSDTQYF
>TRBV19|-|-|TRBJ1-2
TGTGCCAGTCGACTTACTCAAGTCGCTTCCTATGGCTACACCTTC
CASRLTQVASYGYTF
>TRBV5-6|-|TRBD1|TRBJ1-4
TGTGCCAGCAGCCTGGGACAGGGGGTTGAAAAACTGTTTTTT
CASSLGQGVEKLFF